This TCR beta chain emerged from a study of T-cell reconstitution after alpha-beta-depleted transplantation in children. CDR3 size: 16 residues. Losses at the gene ends were 3 bases for V and 2 bases for J; bases not matched to a gene: 5. Germline assignment: CDR1 LNHDA and CDR2 SQIVND (reference sequence). Study outcomes and limitations: At the one-year point after transplant, T-cell counts and TCRbeta diversity were found to come mostly from T cells that had been newly produced. Diversity of TCRbeta at day 60 was high in some patients, arising from surviving recipient T cells and thymic progenitors. Expanded clones from the graft, numbering several hundred, reportedly supplied alpha-beta T cells about two months after transplant.

In this sample, this clonotype turned up a few times. Its antigen is undetermined. Using unique molecular identifiers, the investigators prepared the TCRbeta library. TCRdb re-called the PCR reads through MiXCR, storing one row per CDR3 protein. The sample has around 420,000 distinct CDR3 sequences, about 17% seen once. This TCR came from a boy younger than two who had a stem cell transplant for Wiskott-Aldrich syndrome, so the T cells may come from the graft donor. The source material was PBMCs, mostly from graft donor cells, sampled 360 days after TCRalphabeta/CD19-depleted stem cell transplant. The rearrangement uses TRBV19 and TRBJ2-2; 8 bases are shared with TRBD2. CDR3 DNA sequence: TGTGCCAGTAGTATCGGTAGCGGGGCTAACACCGGGGAGCTGTTTTTT. Its protein is CASSIGSGANTGELFF.